Listed below are T cell receptor beta chains from one sample, sequenced in a study of T cells after yellow fever vaccination. Using its own MiXCR run on the 5' RACE reads, TCRdb lists one record per CDR3 protein. Among about 45,000 distinct CDR3 sequences listed, 6.5% to 8.5% were seen once. The sample was CD8+ T cells not binding an NS4B(214-222) dextramer, sorted from PBMCs, taken 45 days after the yellow fever booster vaccination. All receptors derive from a man under 40 who received the YFV17D yellow fever vaccine. Each CDR3 is given with its conserved first and last residue. The size of a clone is reported for some rows only, either as once, few or many, or as a class for expanded clones.

J | V | size | length | CDR3
TRBJ2-2 | TRBV24-1 | many | 14 | CATSDPRESGELFF
TRBJ2-5 | TRBV6-2/TRBV6-3 | NA | 17 | CASSSYLGIGGQETQYF
TRBJ1-2 | TRBV4-3 | few | 15 | CASSQADRGNYGYTF
TRBJ2-7 | TRBV28 | many | 16 | CASSSRFWDRDHEQYF
TRBJ1-3 | TRBV5-4 | many | 15 | CASSLSGPSGNTIYF
TRBJ2-1 | TRBV7-9 | many | 14 | CASSLGGGSNEQFF
TRBJ2-1 | TRBV11-2 | many | 16 | CASSLDVETKHNEQFF
TRBJ2-7 | TRBV6-2/TRBV6-3 | many | 11 | CASRDSYEQYF
TRBJ1-1 | TRBV6-5 | few | 15 | CASSYYAGAHTEAFF
TRBJ2-7 | TRBV29-1 | many | 12 | CSVVTGAYEQYF
TRBJ1-1 | TRBV7-2 | many | 16 | CASSGRGKGGIAEAFF
TRBJ2-7 | TRBV28 | many | 15 | CASSQQYLGVDEQYF
TRBJ2-7 | TRBV11-2 | many | 12 | CASSSRPTEQYF
TRBJ2-2 | TRBV24-1 | many | 14 | CATSDSGQAGELFF
TRBJ1-2 | TRBV30 | few | 11 | CAWSQGGGYTF
TRBJ2-3 | TRBV9 | many | 13 | CASTEGDTDTQYF
TRBJ2-5 | TRBV27 | many | 16 | CASSSFKGGQVETQYF
TRBJ2-7 | TRBV5-5 | many | 12 | CASSIPPLEQYF
TRBJ2-1 | TRBV6-2/TRBV6-3 | many | 16 | CASSYPLARGDNEQFF
TRBJ2-7 | TRBV29-1 | many | 16 | CSVEDSSAQGSYEQYF
TRBJ2-5 | TRBV20-1 | many | 14 | CSARDRQGVETQYF
TRBJ2-1 | TRBV6-2/TRBV6-3 | many | 15 | CASSSTSGNYNEQFF
TRBJ2-6 | TRBV10-2 | many | 14 | CASGEISGANVLTF
TRBJ2-5 | TRBV20-1 | many | 14 | CSARGDTSQETQYF
TRBJ2-3 | TRBV11-2 | many | 15 | CASSLDLLGPGEQYF
TRBJ2-7 | TRBV6-1 | many | 13 | CASPSVGFYEQYF
TRBJ2-1 | TRBV5-1 | many | 11 | CASSAGNEQFF
TRBJ1-5 | TRBV7-2 | medium-sized | 12 | CASRSGNQPQHF
TRBJ2-3 | TRBV12-3/TRBV12-4 | many | 14 | CASSFGGAADTQYF
TRBJ2-7 | TRBV7-9 | many | 14 | CASSLEGTHLEQYF
TRBJ2-7 | TRBV6-2/TRBV6-3 | many | 14 | CASSLPDRNYEQYF
TRBJ2-5 | TRBV20-1 | many | 15 | CSARAISTSWETQYF
TRBJ2-2 | TRBV27 | many | 13 | CASRRGSGGELFF
TRBJ2-2 | TRBV24-1 | many | 14 | CATSDSGTGGELFF
TRBJ2-7 | TRBV3-1 | many | 17 | CASSQDRGGGTHHEQYF